This T cell receptor (beta chain) originates from a study of OX40 agonist ivuxolimab in advanced cancers. Study-level background: Patients in the trial were receiving intravenous ivuxolimab every 2 weeks, at doses of 0.01 to 10 mg/kg. The dose-escalation cohort was about 86% male, with a mean age of 60 years, ranging roughly 20 to 90.

The ends were cut back, 6 bases at V and 0 bases at J, with 9 bases in the middle. The CDR3 runs 14 residues. The germline CDR1 and CDR2 sequences are MNHNS and SASEGT. TCRdb's copy holds only in-frame clones and misses some; the assay was immunoSEQ multiplex PCR. This sample has about 91,000 clones, with more than 75% found just once. Study results and caveats: Among the lowest levels of clonal expansion were found in partial responders at 0.1-3.0 mg/kg. There was clonal expansion of CD4+ and CD8+ blood T cells by week 6 at 0.1 to 3.0 mg/kg.

This clone came up a few times. Its antigen remains unidentified. V and J are TRBV6-1 and TRBJ1-3; D gene uncertain. Specimen: CD4+ or CD8+ T cells sorted from blood, collected in a trial of the OX40 agonist ivuxolimab. This clonotype was obtained from an adult with an advanced solid tumor such as melanoma, head and neck, liver or kidney cancer. The CDR3 coding sequence is TGTGCCAGCAGGGGGAGGGACTCTGGAAACACCATATATTTT. It yields the protein CASRGRDSGNTIYF.